Described below is a single T cell receptor beta chain sequence and its context. The antigen is unknown. Trimming removed 2 bases from V and 5 bases from J, with 18 bases in between. Germline lookup yields CDR1 WSHSY and CDR2 SAAADI. The CDR3 runs 16 residues. The sample comes from a study of OX40 agonist ivuxolimab in advanced cancers. General study points: Nonresponders, in some cases, also had low normalized T-cell clonal expansion.

Method: immunoSEQ multiplex PCR; TCRdb's copy keeps in-frame clones and lacks some. The sample includes about 30,000 clones, about 80% of them seen just once. The sequence was collected from an adult with an advanced solid tumor such as melanoma, head and neck, liver or kidney cancer. The sequencing here drew on CD4+ or CD8+ T cells sorted from blood, taken in a trial of the OX40 agonist ivuxolimab. The chain employs TRBV10-2 and TRBJ2-5; D is possibly TRBD2 (7 bases). This CDR3 reads CASSERVGGPAETQYF. In nucleotides, the CDR3 is TGCGCCAGCAGTGAGAGGGTCGGGGGGCCAGCGGAGACCCAGTACTTC.